This T cell receptor (beta chain) was recovered during a study of brain T cells in children with intractable seizures. Generated by immunoSEQ multiplex PCR, the TCRdb table keeps only in-frame clones and is missing some. The sample lists about 22,000 clones; 94% were seen once. Germline CDR1 is SGHVS and CDR2 is FNYEAQ. Trimming left V 3 bases short and J 4 bases short, with 3 bases between. This CDR3 has 11 amino acids. This TCR derives from a boy younger than 18 with focal cortical dysplasia and intractable seizures. Specimen: peripheral blood, collected at surgery. The chain is built from TRBV7-6 and TRBJ2-5; D not resolved. CDR3 in amino acids: CASSLIETQYF. CDR3 nucleotide sequence: TGTGCCAGCAGCTTGATAGAGACCCAGTACTTC.